The T cell receptor beta chain under discussion was sequenced for a study of early T cells in non-severe SARS-CoV-2 infection. Study details: Sequencing targeted bulk RNA from unsorted whole blood, leaving chains unpaired. Findings of the study overall: Anti-spike CD8 responses were favored by VDJdb matching, which missed private and CD4 specificities.

This CDR3 has 14 amino acids. V shed 6 bases, J shed 1 base, and the junction held 3 bases outside the gene matches. Per the germline V gene, CDR1 is MDHEN and CDR2 is SYDVKM. Individual cDNA molecules were tagged with unique molecular identifiers, the study reported. MiXCR was run by TCRdb on the 5' RACE reads, yielding one entry per CDR3 protein. The table includes roughly 27,000 distinct CDR3 sequences, roughly 4% detected once. This clonotype came up many times. Its target is unknown. The rearrangement uses TRBV28 and TRBJ1-3; 7 bases fit TRBD1. The source of this sequence is an adult who was a healthcare worker with PCR-confirmed SARS-CoV-2 infection or an uninfected control (not recorded which). The sample was whole blood. The CDR3 coding sequence is TGTGCCAGCAGGTGGGACAGTTCTGGAAACACCATATATTTT. It encodes CASRWDSSGNTIYF.